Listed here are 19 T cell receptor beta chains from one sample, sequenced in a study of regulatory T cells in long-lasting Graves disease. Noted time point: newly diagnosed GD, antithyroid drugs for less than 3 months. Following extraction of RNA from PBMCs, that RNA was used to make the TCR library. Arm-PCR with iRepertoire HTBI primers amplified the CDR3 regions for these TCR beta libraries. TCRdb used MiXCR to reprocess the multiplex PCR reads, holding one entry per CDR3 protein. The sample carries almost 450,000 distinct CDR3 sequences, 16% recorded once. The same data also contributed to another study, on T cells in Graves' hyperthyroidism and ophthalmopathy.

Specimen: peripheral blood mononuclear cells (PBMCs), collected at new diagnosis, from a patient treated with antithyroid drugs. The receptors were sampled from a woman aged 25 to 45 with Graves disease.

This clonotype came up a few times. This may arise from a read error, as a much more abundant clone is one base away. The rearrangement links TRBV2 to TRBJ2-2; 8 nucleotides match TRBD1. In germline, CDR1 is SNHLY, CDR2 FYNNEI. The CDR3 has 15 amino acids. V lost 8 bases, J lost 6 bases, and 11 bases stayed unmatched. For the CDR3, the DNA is TGTGCCAGCGGTGCGGGACAGGTCTTCCCCGGGGAGCTGTTTTTT. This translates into CASGAGQVFPGELFF.

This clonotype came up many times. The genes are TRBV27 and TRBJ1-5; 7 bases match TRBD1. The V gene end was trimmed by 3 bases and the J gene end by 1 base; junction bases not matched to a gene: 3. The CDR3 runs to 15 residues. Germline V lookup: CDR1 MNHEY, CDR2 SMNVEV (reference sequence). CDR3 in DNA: TGTGCCAGCAGTTTCTCGGGACAGAGCAATCAGCCCCAGCATTTT. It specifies CASSFSGQSNQPQHF.

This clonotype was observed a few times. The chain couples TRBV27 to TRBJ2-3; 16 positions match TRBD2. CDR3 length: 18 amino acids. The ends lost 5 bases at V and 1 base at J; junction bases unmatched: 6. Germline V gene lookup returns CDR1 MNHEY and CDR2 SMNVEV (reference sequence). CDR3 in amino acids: CASSLAGLAGGRTDTQYF. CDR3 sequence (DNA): TGTGCCAGCAGTCTCGCGGGACTAGCGGGAGGGCGCACAGATACGCAGTATTTT.

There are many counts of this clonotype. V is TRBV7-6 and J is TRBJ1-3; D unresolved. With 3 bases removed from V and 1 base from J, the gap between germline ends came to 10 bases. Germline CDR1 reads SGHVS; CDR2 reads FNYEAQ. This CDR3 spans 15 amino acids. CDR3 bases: TGTGCCAGCAGCTTGGGAGCCTCTTCTGGAAACACCATATATTTT. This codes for CASSLGASSGNTIYF.

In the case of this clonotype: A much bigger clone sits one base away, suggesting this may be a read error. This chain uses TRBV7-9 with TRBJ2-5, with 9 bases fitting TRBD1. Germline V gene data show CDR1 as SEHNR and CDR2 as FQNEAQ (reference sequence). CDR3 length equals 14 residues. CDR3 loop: CASSKGQGTYEQCF. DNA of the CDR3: TGTGCCAGCAGCAAGGGACAGGGAACCTACGAGCAGTGCTTC.

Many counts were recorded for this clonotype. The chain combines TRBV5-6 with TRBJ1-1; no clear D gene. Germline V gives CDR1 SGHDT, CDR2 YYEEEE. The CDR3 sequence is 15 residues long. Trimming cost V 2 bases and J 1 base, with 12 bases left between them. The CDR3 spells CASSFGRPGNTEAFF. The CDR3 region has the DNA TGTGCCAGCAGCTTTGGCCGACCTGGGAACACTGAAGCTTTCTTT.

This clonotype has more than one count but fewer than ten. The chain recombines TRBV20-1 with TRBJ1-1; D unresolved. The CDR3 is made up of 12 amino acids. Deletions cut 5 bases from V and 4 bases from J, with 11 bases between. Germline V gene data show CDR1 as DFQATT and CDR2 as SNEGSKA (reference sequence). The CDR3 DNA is TGCAGTGCTCTCTCTACATCCACTGAAGCTTTCTTT. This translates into CSALSTSTEAFF.

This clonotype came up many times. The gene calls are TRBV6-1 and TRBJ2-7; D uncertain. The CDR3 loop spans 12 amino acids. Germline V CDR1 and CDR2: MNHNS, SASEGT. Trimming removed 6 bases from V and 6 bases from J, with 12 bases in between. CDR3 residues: CASRGMGLEQYF. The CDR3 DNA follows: TGTGCCAGCAGAGGTATGGGTCTCGAGCAGTACTTC.

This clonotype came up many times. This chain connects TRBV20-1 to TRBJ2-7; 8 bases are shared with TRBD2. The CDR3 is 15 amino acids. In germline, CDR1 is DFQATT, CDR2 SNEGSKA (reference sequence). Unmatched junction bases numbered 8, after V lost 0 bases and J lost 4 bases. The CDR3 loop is CSARDTVRGGYEQYF. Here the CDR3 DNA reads TGCAGTGCTAGAGATACAGTTCGGGGGGGGTACGAGCAGTACTTC.

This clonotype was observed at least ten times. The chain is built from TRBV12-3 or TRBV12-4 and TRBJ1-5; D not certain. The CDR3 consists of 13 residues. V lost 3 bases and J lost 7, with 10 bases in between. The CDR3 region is CASSFGFIQPQHF. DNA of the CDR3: TGTGCCAGCAGTTTCGGGTTTATACAGCCCCAGCATTTT.

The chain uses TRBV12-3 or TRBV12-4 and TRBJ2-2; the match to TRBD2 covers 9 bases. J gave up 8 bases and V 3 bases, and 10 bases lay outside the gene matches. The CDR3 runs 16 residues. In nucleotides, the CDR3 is TGTGCCAGCAGTTTTAATGGCGGGAGGGCCTTAGGGGAGCTGTTTTTT. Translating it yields CASSFNGGRALGELFF.

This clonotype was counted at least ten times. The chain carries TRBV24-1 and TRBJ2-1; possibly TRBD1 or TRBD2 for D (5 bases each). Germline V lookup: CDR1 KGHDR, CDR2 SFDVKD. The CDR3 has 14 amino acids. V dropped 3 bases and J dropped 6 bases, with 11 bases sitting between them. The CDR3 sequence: CATSDLGTGNEQFF. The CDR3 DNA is TGTGCCACCAGTGATCTGGGGACCGGCAATGAGCAGTTCTTC.

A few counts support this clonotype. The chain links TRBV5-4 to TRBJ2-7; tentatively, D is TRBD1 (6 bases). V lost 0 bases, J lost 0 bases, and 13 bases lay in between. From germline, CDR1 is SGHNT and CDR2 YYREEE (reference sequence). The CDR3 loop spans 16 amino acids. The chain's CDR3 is CASSLEGARGSYEQYF. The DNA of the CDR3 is TGTGCCAGCAGCTTGGAAGGGGCCAGGGGCTCCTACGAGCAGTACTTC.

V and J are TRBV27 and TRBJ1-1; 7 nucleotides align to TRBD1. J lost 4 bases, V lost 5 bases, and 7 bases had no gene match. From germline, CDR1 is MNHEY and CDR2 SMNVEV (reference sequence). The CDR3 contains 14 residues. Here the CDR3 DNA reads TGTGCCAGCAGTAAAGGGGGCCTGGGCACTGAAGCTTTCTTT. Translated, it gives CASSKGGLGTEAFF.

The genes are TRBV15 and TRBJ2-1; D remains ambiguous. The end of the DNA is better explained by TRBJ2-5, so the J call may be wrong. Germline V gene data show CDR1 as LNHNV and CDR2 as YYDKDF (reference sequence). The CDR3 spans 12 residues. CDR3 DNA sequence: TGTGCCACCAGCAGAGATACGGGGACCCAGTACTTC. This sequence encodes CATSRDTGTQYF.

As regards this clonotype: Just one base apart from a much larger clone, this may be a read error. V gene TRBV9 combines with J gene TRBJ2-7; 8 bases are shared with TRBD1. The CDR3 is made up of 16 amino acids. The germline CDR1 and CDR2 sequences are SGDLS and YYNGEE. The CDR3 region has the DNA TGTGCCAGCAGCCCGACAGGGGCCCCGAGCTCCTACGAGCCGTACTTC. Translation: CASSPTGAPSSYEPYF.

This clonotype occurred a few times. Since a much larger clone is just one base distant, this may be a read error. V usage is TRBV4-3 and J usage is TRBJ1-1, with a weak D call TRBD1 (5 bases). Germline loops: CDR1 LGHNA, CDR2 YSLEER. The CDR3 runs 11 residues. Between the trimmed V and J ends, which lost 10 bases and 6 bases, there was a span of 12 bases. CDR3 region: CATTGGAEAFF. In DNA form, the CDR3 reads TGCGCCACCACGGGAGGGGCTGAAGCTTTCTTT.

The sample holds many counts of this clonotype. CDR3 nucleotides: TGTGCCAGCAGCTTACGCCGGGACAGGTCCTACAATGAGCAGTTCTTC. Translated, it gives CASSLRRDRSYNEQFF. The chain employs TRBV7-8 and TRBJ2-1; 8 bases align to TRBD1. Germline CDR1 SGHVS, CDR2 FQNEAQ. The CDR3 is made up of 16 amino acids. Trimming removed 2 bases from V and 1 base from J; junction bases left unmatched: 4.

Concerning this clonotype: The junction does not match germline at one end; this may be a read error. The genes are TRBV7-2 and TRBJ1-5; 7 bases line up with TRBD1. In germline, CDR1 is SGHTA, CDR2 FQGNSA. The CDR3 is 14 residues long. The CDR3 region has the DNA TGTGCCAGAAGCTTAGGACAGGTCAATCAGCCCCAGCATTTT. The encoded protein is CARSLGQVNQPQHF.